This TCR beta chain was obtained from a study of blood T cell repertoires in COVID-19. This clone was seen just once. This CDR3 region has 14 residues. The germline V and J ends were trimmed by 1 base and 4 bases, with 10 bases remaining between them. Germline V lookup: CDR1 MGHDK, CDR2 SYGVNS. Method: immunoSEQ multiplex PCR; TCRdb's copy keeps in-frame clones and lacks some. The sample has around 270,000 clones, roughly 86% seen once. Source material: peripheral blood. The chain joins TRBV25-1 to TRBJ2-5; D ambiguous. The clonotype comes from a woman aged 60-75 years with COVID-19, enrolled during active disease. DNA of the CDR3: TGTGCCAGCAGTGAATCTGAGATTCGAGAGACCCAGTACTTC. Its protein product is CASSESEIRETQYF.